The present T cell receptor (beta chain) was sequenced within a study of blood T cell repertoires in COVID-19. Across the whole study: Sites in the United States, Italy and Spain provided acute and convalescent COVID-19 samples. The cDNA or gDNA used as material had been derived from T cells, B-cell-depleted T cells, or PBMCs.

The V gene's germline CDR1 is SNHLY and CDR2 FYNNEI. V gave up 5 bases and J gave up 7 bases; unmatched junction bases: 7. The CDR3 extends over 13 amino acids. The method was immunoSEQ multiplex PCR; TCRdb's version includes in-frame clones alone and lacks a portion of them. The table records under 140,000 clones, approximately 85% of them present only once. The chain combines TRBV2 with TRBJ2-5, with 7 nucleotides matching TRBD1. The sequence derives from a woman aged 55-75 years with acute or convalescent COVID-19. Input material: peripheral blood. CDR3 DNA sequence: TGTGCCAGCAGTTCCAGGACAGGAGGGACCCAGTACTTC. This gives the protein CASSSRTGGTQYF. The variable domain in full, completed from reference TRBV2 and TRBJ2-5, reads EPEVTQTPSHQVTQMGQEVILRCVPISNHLYFYWYRQILGQKVEFLVSFYNNEISEKSEIFDDQFSVERPDGSNFTLKIRSTKLEDSAMYFCASSSRTGGTQYFGPGTRLLVL.